The 9 T cell receptor beta chains presented below share a single source sample, sequenced in a study of OX40 agonist ivuxolimab in advanced cancers. Measured with immunoSEQ multiplex PCR; TCRdb has only the in-frame clones, and not every one. The top ten clones hold around 5.9% of a sample with under 85,000 clones, about 94% of them seen once. The material sequenced was CD4+ or CD8+ T cells sorted from blood, taken in a trial of the OX40 agonist ivuxolimab. The receptors originated from an adult with an advanced solid tumor such as melanoma, head and neck, liver or kidney cancer.

V usage is TRBV7-9 and J usage is TRBJ2-7; 10 bases agree with TRBD1. Germline V CDR1 and CDR2: SEHNR, FQNEAQ (reference sequence). The trim removed 4 bases at V and 3 bases at J, leaving 3 bases unmatched. This CDR3 comprises 14 residues. CDR3 loop: CASSSWDRGYEQYF. CDR3 DNA sequence: TGTGCCAGCAGCTCCTGGGACAGGGGCTACGAGCAGTACTTC.

The genes are TRBV19 and TRBJ1-6; D gene unclear. The CDR3 has 16 residues. Trimming removed 6 bases at V and 0 bases at J, with 12 bases between. Per the germline V gene, CDR1 is LNHDA and CDR2 is SQIVND (reference sequence). CDR3 amino acids: CASRKTTSSYNSPLHF. CDR3 sequence (DNA): TGTGCCAGTAGAAAAACGACAAGCTCCTATAATTCACCCCTCCACTTT.

As to this clone: The junction and the germline gene differ at one end; a read error may be behind it. This rearrangement joins TRBV7-7 to TRBJ2-7; 10 bases map to TRBD1. From germline, CDR1 is SSHAT and CDR2 FNYEAQ (reference sequence). CDR3 length: 13 residues. The CDR3 DNA follows: TGTGCTAGCAGCCCGGGACAGGGGTACGAGCAGTACTTC. Protein sequence: CASSPGQGYEQYF.

This clone was seen once. The rearrangement uses TRBV5-6 and TRBJ1-5; a weak D match, TRBD1 (5 bases). The CDR3 consists of 13 residues. The germline gives CDR1 SGHDT, CDR2 YYEEEE. The V end lost 1 base, the J end lost 4 bases, and 6 bases lay between the germline ends. The CDR3 loop is CASSLQGNQPQHF. DNA of the CDR3: TGTGCCAGCAGCTTGCAGGGTAATCAGCCCCAGCATTTT. Drawing the rest from reference TRBV5-6 and TRBJ1-5, the complete variable domain is DAGVTQSPTHLIKTRGQQVTLRCSPKSGHDTVSWYQQALGQGPQFIFQYYEEEERQRGNFPDRFSGHQFPNYSSELNVNALLLGDSALYLCASSLQGNQPQHFGDGTRLSIL.

In nucleotides, the CDR3 is TGTGCCAGCAGTACGGACCCTGGCGAGCAGTACTTC. It translates to CASSTDPGEQYF. The V and J genes are TRBV5-8 and TRBJ2-7; D call uncertain. The germline V gene encodes CDR1 SGHTS and CDR2 YDEGEE. The CDR3 is made up of 12 amino acids. V was clipped by 5 bases and J by 6 bases, with 12 bases between them. The entire variable domain, with the rest obtained from reference TRBV5-8 and TRBJ2-7, is as follows: EAGVTQSPTHLIKTRGQQATLRCSPISGHTSVYWYQQALGLGLQFLLWYDEGEERNRGNFPPRFSGRQFPNYSSELNVNALELEDSALYLCASSTDPGEQYFGPGTRLTVT.

The V and J genes are TRBV27 and TRBJ2-1; TRBD2 matches at 9 bases. With V trimmed by 7 bases and J by 8 bases, 9 bases remained unmatched. CDR3 length: 14 residues. Looked up from germline, CDR1 is MNHEY and CDR2 is SMNVEV (reference sequence). The CDR3 coding sequence is TGTGCCAGCATGGGGATAGCGGGAGTTCATGAGCAGTTCTTC. Translating gives CASMGIAGVHEQFF.

The rearrangement joins TRBV21-1 to TRBJ1-4; TRBD1, the table's D call, was not compared with the DNA. TRBV21-1 corresponds to a pseudogene. This CDR3 region has 19 residues. The CDR3 loop reads CASSCTGTGGRTTNEKLFF. CDR3 DNA: TGTGCCAGCAGCTGTACCGGGACAGGGGGCCGGACGACTAATGAAAAACTGTTTTTT.

The chain couples TRBV4-3 to TRBJ1-4; no definite D call. Trimming pared 2 bases from V and 8 bases from J, leaving 18 bases between. The CDR3 has 16 residues. Germline CDR1 and CDR2: LGHNA and YSLEER. This chain's CDR3 is CASSQIVGLIGEKLFF. In nucleotides, the CDR3 is TGCGCCAGCAGCCAAATTGTGGGTCTAATTGGGGAAAAACTGTTTTTT.

A note on this clone: The same CDR3 is also encoded by other DNA sequences in this sample. The chain carries TRBV7-7 and TRBJ2-1; no reliable D call. This CDR3 is 15 amino acids long. Per germline, CDR1 SSHAT and CDR2 FNYEAQ (reference sequence). V lost 1 base and J 2 bases, leaving 9 bases between the germline ends. CDR3 protein: CASSLGDPPYNEQFF. CDR3 nucleotide sequence: TGTGCCAGCAGCTTAGGTGACCCCCCCTACAATGAGCAGTTCTTC.